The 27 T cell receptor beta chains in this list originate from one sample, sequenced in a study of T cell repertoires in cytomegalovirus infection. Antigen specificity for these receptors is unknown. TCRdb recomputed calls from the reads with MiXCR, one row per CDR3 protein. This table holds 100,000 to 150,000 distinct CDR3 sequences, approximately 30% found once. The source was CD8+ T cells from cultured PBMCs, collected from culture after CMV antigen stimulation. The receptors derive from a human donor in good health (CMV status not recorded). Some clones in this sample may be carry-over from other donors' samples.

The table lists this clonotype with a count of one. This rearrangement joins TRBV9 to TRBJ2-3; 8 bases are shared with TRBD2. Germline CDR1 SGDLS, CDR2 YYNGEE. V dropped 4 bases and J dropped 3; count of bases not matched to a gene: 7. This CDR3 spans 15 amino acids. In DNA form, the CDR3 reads TGTGCCAGCAGCCTACCGGGACTAGGGACAGATACGCAGTATTTT. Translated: CASSLPGLGTDTQYF.

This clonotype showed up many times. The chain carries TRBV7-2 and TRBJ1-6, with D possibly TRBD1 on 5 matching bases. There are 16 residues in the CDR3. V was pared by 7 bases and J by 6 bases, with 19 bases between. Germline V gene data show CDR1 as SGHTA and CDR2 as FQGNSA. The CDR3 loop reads CASTTTGGWRNSPLHF. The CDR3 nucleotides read TGTGCCAGCACCACAACGGGGGGGTGGCGTAATTCACCCCTCCACTTT. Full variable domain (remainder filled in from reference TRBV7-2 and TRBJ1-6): GAGVSQSPSNKVTEKGKDVELRCDPISGHTALYWYRQSLGQGLEFLIYFQGNSAPDKSGLPSDRFSAERTGGSVSTLTIQRTQQEDSAVYLCASTTTGGWRNSPLHFGNGTRLTVT.

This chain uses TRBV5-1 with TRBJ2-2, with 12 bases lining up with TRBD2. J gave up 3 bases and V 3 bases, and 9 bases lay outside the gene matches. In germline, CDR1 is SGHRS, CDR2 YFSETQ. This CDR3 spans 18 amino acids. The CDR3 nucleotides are TGCGCCAGCAGCTGGGGGACGACTAGCGGGGGATACACCGGGGAGCTGTTTTTT. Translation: CASSWGTTSGGYTGELFF.

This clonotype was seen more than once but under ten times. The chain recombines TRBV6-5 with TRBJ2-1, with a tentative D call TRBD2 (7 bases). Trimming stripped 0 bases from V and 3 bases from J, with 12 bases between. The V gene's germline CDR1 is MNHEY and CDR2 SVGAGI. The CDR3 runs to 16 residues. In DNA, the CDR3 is TGTGCCAGCAGTTACTCGGGGAGGGGGAACTACAATGAGCAGTTCTTC. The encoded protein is CASSYSGRGNYNEQFF.

As DNA, the CDR3 is TGTGCCAGCAGCTTAGAGGGTATAACTGGAAACACCATATATTTT. Translating it yields CASSLEGITGNTIYF. This rearrangement joins TRBV7-2 to TRBJ1-3; D is undetermined. The CDR3 loop spans 15 amino acids. Germline CDR1 reads SGHTA; CDR2 reads FQGNSA. Trimming removed 1 base at V and 2 bases at J, with 9 bases between. The entire variable domain, with the rest obtained from reference TRBV7-2 and TRBJ1-3, is as follows: GAGVSQSPSNKVTEKGKDVELRCDPISGHTALYWYRQSLGQGLEFLIYFQGNSAPDKSGLPSDRFSAERTGGSVSTLTIQRTQQEDSAVYLCASSLEGITGNTIYFGEGSWLTVV.

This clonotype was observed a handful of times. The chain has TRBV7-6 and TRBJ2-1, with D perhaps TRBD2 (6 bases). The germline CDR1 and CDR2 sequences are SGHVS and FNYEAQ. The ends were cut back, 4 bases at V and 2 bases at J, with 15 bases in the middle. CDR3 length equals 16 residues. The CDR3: CASSSDIRLAYNEQFF. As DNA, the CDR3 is TGTGCCAGCAGCTCCGACATAAGACTAGCCTACAATGAGCAGTTCTTC.

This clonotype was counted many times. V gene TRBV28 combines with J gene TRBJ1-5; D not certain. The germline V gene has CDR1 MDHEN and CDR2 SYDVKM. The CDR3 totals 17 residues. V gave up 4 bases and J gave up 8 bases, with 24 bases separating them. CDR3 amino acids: CASSSLLRGPPSKPQHF. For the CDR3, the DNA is TGTGCCAGCAGTTCACTCCTCCGAGGGCCCCCATCAAAGCCCCAGCATTTT.

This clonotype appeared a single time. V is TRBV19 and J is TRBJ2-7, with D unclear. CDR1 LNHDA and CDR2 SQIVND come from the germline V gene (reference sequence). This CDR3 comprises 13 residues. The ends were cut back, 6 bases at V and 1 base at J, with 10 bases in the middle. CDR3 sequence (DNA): TGTGCCAGTAGGCCGGACCCATCCTACGAGCAGTACTTC. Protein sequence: CASRPDPSYEQYF.

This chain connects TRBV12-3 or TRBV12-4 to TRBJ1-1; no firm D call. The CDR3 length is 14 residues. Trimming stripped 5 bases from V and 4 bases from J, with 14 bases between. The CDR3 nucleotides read TGTGCCAGCAGTGGATTGGGGTCAGGCACTGAAGCTTTCTTT. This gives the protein CASSGLGSGTEAFF.

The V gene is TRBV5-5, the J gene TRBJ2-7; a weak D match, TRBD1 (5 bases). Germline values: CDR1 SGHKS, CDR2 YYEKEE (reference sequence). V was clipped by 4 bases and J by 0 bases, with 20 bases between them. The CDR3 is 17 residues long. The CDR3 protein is CASSRDRDPSSSYEQYF. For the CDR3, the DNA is TGTGCCAGCAGCAGAGACAGAGACCCAAGTTCCTCCTACGAGCAGTACTTC.

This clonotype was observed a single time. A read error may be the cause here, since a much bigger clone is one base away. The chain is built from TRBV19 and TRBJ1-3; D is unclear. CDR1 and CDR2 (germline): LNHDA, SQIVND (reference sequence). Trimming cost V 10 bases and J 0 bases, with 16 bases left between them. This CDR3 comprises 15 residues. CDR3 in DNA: TGTGCCAACAAAAACGTCCAGAACTCTGGAAACACCATATATTTT. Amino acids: CANKNVQNSGNTIYF.

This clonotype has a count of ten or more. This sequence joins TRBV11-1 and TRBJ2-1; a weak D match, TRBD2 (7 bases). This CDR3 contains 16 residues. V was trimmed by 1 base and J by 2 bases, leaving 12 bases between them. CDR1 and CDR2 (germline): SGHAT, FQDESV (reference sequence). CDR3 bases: TGTGCCAGCAGCTTAGTTGCGGGGGCCACCTACAATGAGCAGTTCTTC. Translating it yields CASSLVAGATYNEQFF. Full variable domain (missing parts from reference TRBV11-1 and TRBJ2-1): EAEVAQSPRYKITEKSQAVAFWCDPISGHATLYWYRQILGQGPELLVQFQDESVVDDSQLPKDRFSAERLKGVDSTLKIQPAELGDSAMYLCASSLVAGATYNEQFFGPGTRLTVL.

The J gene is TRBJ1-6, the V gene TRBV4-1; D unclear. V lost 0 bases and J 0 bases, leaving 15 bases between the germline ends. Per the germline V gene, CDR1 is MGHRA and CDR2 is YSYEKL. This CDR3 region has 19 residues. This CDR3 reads CASSQDWATPSSYNSPLHF. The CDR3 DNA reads TGCGCCAGCAGCCAAGATTGGGCTACACCCAGCTCCTATAATTCACCCCTCCACTTT.

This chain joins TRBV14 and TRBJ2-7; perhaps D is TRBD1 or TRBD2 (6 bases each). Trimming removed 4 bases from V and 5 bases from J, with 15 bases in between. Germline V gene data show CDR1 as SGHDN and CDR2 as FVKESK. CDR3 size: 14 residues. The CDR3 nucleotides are TGTGCCAGCAGCCCGTTTCGGGGGCTCCACGAGCAGTACTTC. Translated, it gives CASSPFRGLHEQYF. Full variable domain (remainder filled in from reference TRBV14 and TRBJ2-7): EAGVTQFPSHSVIEKGQTVTLRCDPISGHDNLYWYRRVMGKEIKFLLHFVKESKQDESGMPNNRFLAERTGGTYSTLKVQPAELEDSGVYFCASSPFRGLHEQYFGPGTRLTVT.

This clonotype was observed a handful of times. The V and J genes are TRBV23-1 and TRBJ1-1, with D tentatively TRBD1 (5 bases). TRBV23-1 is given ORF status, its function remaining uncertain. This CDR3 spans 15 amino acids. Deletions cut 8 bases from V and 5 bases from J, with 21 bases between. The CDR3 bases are TGCGCCAGCGGATCTTCGGCAAGGCAGGGTACTGAAGCTTTCTTT. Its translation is CASGSSARQGTEAFF.

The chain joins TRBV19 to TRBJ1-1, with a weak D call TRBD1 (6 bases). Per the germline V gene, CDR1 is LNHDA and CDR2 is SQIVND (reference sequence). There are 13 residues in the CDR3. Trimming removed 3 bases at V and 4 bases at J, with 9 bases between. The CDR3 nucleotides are TGTGCCAGTAGTATCCAGGGGAGCACTGAAGCTTTCTTT. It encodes CASSIQGSTEAFF.

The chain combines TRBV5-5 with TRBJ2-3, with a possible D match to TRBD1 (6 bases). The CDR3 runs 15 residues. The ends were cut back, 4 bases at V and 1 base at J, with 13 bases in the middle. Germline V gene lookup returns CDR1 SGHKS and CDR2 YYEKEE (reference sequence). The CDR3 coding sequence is TGTGCCAGCAGCACGGACAGCCGGGGCACAGATACGCAGTATTTT. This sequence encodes CASSTDSRGTDTQYF.

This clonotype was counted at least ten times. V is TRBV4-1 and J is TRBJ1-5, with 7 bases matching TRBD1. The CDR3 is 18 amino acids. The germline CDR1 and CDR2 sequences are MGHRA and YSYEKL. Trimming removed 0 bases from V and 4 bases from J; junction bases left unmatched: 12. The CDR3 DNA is TGCGCCAGCAGCCAAGAGGGGGTCGCAGGGGGTAGTAATCAGCCCCAGCATTTT. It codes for CASSQEGVAGGSNQPQHF.

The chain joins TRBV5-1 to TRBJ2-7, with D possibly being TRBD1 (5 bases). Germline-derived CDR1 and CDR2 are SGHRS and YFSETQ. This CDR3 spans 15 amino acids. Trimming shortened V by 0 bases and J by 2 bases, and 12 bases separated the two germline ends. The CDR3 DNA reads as TGCGCCAGCAGCTTGGATGTCGGACAACCCTACGAGCAGTACTTC. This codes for CASSLDVGQPYEQYF.

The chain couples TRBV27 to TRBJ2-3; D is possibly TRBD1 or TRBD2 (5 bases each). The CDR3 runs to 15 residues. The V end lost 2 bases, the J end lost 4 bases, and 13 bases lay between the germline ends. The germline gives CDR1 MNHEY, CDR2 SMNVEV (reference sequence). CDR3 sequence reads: CASSLIRGMADTQYF. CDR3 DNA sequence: TGTGCCAGCAGTTTAATTCGGGGCATGGCAGATACGCAGTATTTT.

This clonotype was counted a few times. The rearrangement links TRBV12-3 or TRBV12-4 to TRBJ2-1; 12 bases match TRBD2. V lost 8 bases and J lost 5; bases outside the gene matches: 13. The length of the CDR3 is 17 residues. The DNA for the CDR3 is TGTGCCAGCCGCAAACACCCGACTAGCGGGGGCCACAATGAGCAGTTCTTC. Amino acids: CASRKHPTSGGHNEQFF.

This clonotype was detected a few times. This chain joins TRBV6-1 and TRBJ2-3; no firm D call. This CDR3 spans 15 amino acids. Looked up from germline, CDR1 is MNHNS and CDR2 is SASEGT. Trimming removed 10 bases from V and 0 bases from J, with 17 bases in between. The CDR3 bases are TGTGCCACCTACGTGGACGGAACTAGCACAGATACGCAGTATTTT. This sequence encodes CATYVDGTSTDTQYF.

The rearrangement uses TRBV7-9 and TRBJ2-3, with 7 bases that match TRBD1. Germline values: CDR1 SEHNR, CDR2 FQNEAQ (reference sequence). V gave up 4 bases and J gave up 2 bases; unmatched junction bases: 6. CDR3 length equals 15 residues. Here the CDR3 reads CASSSGQDPTDTQYF. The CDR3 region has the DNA TGTGCCAGCAGCTCCGGACAGGACCCCACAGATACGCAGTATTTT.

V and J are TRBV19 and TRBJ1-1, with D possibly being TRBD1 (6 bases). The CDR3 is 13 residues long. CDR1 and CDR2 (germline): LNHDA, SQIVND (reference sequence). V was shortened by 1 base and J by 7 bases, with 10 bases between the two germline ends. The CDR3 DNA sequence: TGTGCCAGTAGTATAGGGAGGGGGAGTGAAGCTTTCTTT. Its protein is CASSIGRGSEAFF.

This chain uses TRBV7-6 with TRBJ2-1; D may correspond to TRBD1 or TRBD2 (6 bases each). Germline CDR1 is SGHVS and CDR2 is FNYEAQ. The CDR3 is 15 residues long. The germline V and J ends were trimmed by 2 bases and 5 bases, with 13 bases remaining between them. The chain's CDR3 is CASSLLPGANNEQFF. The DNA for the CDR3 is TGTGCCAGCAGCTTATTACCGGGGGCGAACAATGAGCAGTTCTTC.

The CDR3 protein is CASSSTAGGEQFF. DNA for the CDR3: TGTGCCAGCAGCTCCACTGCGGGGGGCGAGCAGTTCTTC. The rearrangement uses TRBV7-2 and TRBJ2-1, with 8 bases matching TRBD2. The CDR3 totals 13 residues. Germline CDR1 and CDR2: SGHTA and FQGNSA. V dropped 4 bases and J dropped 10; count of bases not matched to a gene: 6.

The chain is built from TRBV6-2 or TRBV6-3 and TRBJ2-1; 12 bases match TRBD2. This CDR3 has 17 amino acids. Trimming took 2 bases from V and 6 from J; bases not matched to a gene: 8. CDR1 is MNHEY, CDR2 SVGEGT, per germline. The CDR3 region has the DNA TGTGCCAGCAGTTACATCGCTAGCGGGGGGGCAGGCAATGAGCAGTTCTTC. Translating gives CASSYIASGGAGNEQFF.